These 32 T cell receptor beta chains originate from one sample sequenced in a study of T-cell reconstitution after alpha-beta-depleted transplantation in children. Construction of the TCRbeta library involved unique molecular identifiers. From the PCR reads, TCRdb called clonotypes with MiXCR, one entry per CDR3 protein. This repertoire shows around 480,000 distinct CDR3 sequences, 32% found once; its top ten account for 2% to 3%. The specimen comprised PBMCs from the stem cell graft donor, sampled from the stem cell graft. Every receptor here comes from a human donor who donated a stem cell graft to a child with aplastic anemia.

The chain employs TRBV18 and TRBJ1-5; no definite D call. Trimming pared 6 bases from V and 2 bases from J, leaving 14 bases between. This CDR3 has 15 residues. CDR1 and CDR2 from the germline V gene are KGHSH and LQKENI. CDR3 coding DNA: TGTGCCAGCTCGGCAGCGTCCGTTGGCAATCAGCCCCAGCATTTT. Translating gives CASSAASVGNQPQHF.

There are a few counts of this clonotype. V usage is TRBV6-1 and J usage is TRBJ1-1; no clear D gene. V shed 8 bases and J shed 8 bases, with 12 bases lying between them. The germline CDR1 and CDR2 sequences are MNHNS and SASEGT. CDR3 length: 11 amino acids. CDR3 region: CASGEWREAFF. CDR3 nucleotide sequence: TGTGCCAGCGGGGAATGGAGAGAAGCTTTCTTT.

V usage is TRBV12-3 or TRBV12-4 and J usage is TRBJ2-2, with D possibly TRBD2 on 6 matching bases. The CDR3 length is 16 residues. V was shortened by 3 bases and J by 4 bases, with 15 bases between the two germline ends. The CDR3 spells CASSFTTGESTGELFF. In nucleotides, the CDR3 is TGTGCCAGCAGTTTCACGACGGGAGAGAGCACCGGGGAGCTGTTTTTT.

The chain couples TRBV27 to TRBJ2-3; no reliable D call. Germline V CDR1 and CDR2: MNHEY, SMNVEV (reference sequence). The ends were cut back, 5 bases at V and 5 bases at J, with 11 bases in the middle. The CDR3 is 13 residues long. The CDR3 region is CASSRVTLDTQYF. The CDR3 coding sequence is TGTGCCAGCAGTCGGGTTACTTTAGATACGCAGTATTTT.

The chain has TRBV30 and TRBJ2-1, with TRBD1 identical over 9 bases. This CDR3 contains 16 residues. CDR1 is GTSNPN, CDR2 SVGIG, per germline (reference sequence). Trimming at V came to 0 bases and at J to 2 bases, leaving 5 bases not matched to a gene. The CDR3 nucleotides are TGTGCCTGGAGTGTACTCCGGGACAGGGCCTACAATGAGCAGTTCTTC. It is translated as CAWSVLRDRAYNEQFF.

The genes are TRBV27 and TRBJ2-1, with no clear D. Trimming shortened V by 11 bases and J by 5 bases, and 10 bases separated the two germline ends. Germline V gene lookup returns CDR1 MNHEY and CDR2 SMNVEV (reference sequence). The CDR3 sequence is 11 residues long. Here the CDR3 reads CAERSNNEQFF. DNA of the CDR3: TGTGCCGAGAGATCTAACAATGAGCAGTTCTTC.

A few counts support this clonotype. The rearrangement links TRBV20-1 to TRBJ2-5; 8 bases line up with TRBD2. The CDR3 contains 14 residues. Germline lookup yields CDR1 DFQATT and CDR2 SNEGSKA (reference sequence). V gave up 2 bases and J gave up 4 bases; unmatched junction bases: 6. The CDR3 nucleotides are TGCAGTGCTAGATCCCCCAGCGGGGGAGAGACCCAGTACTTC. It translates to CSARSPSGGETQYF.

This clonotype was observed a few times. The rearrangement joins TRBV5-1 to TRBJ2-7; D uncertain. The V and J ends lost 0 bases and 1 base respectively, with 8 bases between them. This CDR3 comprises 14 residues. Germline CDR1 and CDR2: SGHRS and YFSETQ. CDR3 residues: CASSLDGLSYEQYV. The CDR3 nucleotides read TGCGCCAGCAGCTTGGACGGGCTTTCCTACGAGCAGTACGTC.

DNA of the CDR3: TGTGCCAGCCTCGGGACAGGGGGCGAAAAACTGTTTTTT. This translates into CASLGTGGEKLFF. The chain is built from TRBV3-1 and TRBJ1-4; 12 bases map to TRBD1. Looked up from germline, CDR1 is LGHDT and CDR2 is YNNKEL (reference sequence). Trimming removed 8 bases from V and 8 bases from J; junction bases left unmatched: 3. This CDR3 comprises 13 residues.

This clonotype was seen only a few times. The chain links TRBV7-8 to TRBJ1-5, with D perhaps matching TRBD1 (6 bases). Looked up from germline, CDR1 is SGHVS and CDR2 is FQNEAQ. The CDR3 spans 15 residues. V lost 1 base and J 6 bases, leaving 13 bases between the germline ends. The CDR3, as DNA: TGTGCCAGCAGCTTAGTTCGGGGGGCGCGTCAGCCCCAGCATTTT. Protein product: CASSLVRGARQPQHF.

V is TRBV9 and J is TRBJ2-7; D gene ambiguous. Trimming pared 0 bases from V and 0 bases from J, leaving 13 bases between. The CDR3 has 16 amino acids. Per germline, CDR1 SGDLS and CDR2 YYNGEE. The CDR3 here is CASSVGGTVPSYEQYF. DNA for the CDR3: TGTGCCAGCAGCGTAGGAGGAACAGTGCCCTCCTACGAGCAGTACTTC.

This chain uses TRBV12-3 or TRBV12-4 with TRBJ1-5; D gene ambiguous. The CDR3 length is 13 residues. V gave up 7 bases and J gave up 4 bases, with 11 bases separating them. The CDR3 DNA reads as TGTGCCAGCACCGCAGGACGGAATCAGCCCCAGCATTTT. Translating gives CASTAGRNQPQHF.

This CDR3 is CASSVSAGGTDTQYF. The CDR3 coding sequence is TGTGCCAGCAGCGTTAGTGCGGGCGGCACAGATACGCAGTATTTT. The V gene is TRBV7-2, the J gene TRBJ2-3; a weak D match, TRBD2 (5 bases). The ends were cut back, 5 bases at V and 1 base at J, with 13 bases in the middle. The CDR3 consists of 15 residues. CDR1 is SGHTA, CDR2 FQGNSA, per germline.

There are a few counts of this clonotype. V gene TRBV15 combines with J gene TRBJ2-7, with TRBD1 matching over 12 bases. CDR3 length: 15 amino acids. Germline loops: CDR1 LNHNV, CDR2 YYDKDF (reference sequence). The trim removed 3 bases at V and 3 bases at J, leaving 3 bases unmatched. CDR3 loop: CATSRGQGASYEQYF. The CDR3, as DNA: TGTGCCACCAGCAGGGGACAGGGGGCAAGCTACGAGCAGTACTTC.

The CDR3 DNA reads as TGCAGCGTTGAAGATGGCCTGGGGTACAATGAGCAGTTCTTC. It yields the protein CSVEDGLGYNEQFF. V and J are TRBV29-1 and TRBJ2-1; no reliable D call. Germline V lookup: CDR1 SQVTM, CDR2 ANQGSEA. This CDR3 is 14 amino acids long. Trimming stripped 0 bases from V and 4 bases from J, with 10 bases between.

The chain has TRBV14 and TRBJ2-3; TRBD2 aligns across 10 bases. Germline assignment: CDR1 SGHDN and CDR2 FVKESK. CDR3 length: 20 amino acids. The J segment lost 5 bases and the V segment lost 2 bases, leaving 19 bases of the junction unmatched. For the CDR3, the DNA is TGTGCCAGCAGCCAACCCTGGGCCTCCCCGCTAGCGGGAGTAGGAGATACGCAGTATTTT. This translates into CASSQPWASPLAGVGDTQYF.

In this sample, this clonotype turned up a few times. The chain recombines TRBV12-3 or TRBV12-4 with TRBJ2-5; D gene ambiguous. Trimming removed 3 bases from V and 0 bases from J, with 8 bases in between. The CDR3 is 14 amino acids. In nucleotides, the CDR3 is TGTGCCAGCAGTTTCGAGCTGTACCAAGAGACCCAGTACTTC. Protein product: CASSFELYQETQYF.

This clonotype has at least ten counts. The rearrangement joins TRBV20-1 to TRBJ2-4; D is possibly TRBD1 or TRBD2 (6 bases each). The CDR3 runs to 13 residues. Germline CDR1 is DFQATT and CDR2 is SNEGSKA (reference sequence). V was trimmed by 5 bases and J by 7 bases, leaving 15 bases between them. The CDR3 reads CSAPTLGGNIQYF. In nucleotides, the CDR3 is TGCAGTGCTCCGACACTAGGGGGGAACATTCAGTACTTC.

V gene TRBV12-3 or TRBV12-4 combines with J gene TRBJ1-1; D is undetermined. This CDR3 is built from 12 residues. With 6 bases removed from V and 9 bases from J, the gap between germline ends came to 14 bases. CDR3 coding DNA: TGTGCCAGCAGCCTCGGGTCGGCGAAAGCTTTCTTT. It specifies CASSLGSAKAFF.

This rearrangement joins TRBV30 to TRBJ2-1; D call uncertain. V was trimmed by 4 bases and J by 10 bases, leaving 11 bases between them. The germline V gene encodes CDR1 GTSNPN and CDR2 SVGIG (reference sequence). The CDR3 totals 11 residues. The CDR3: CAWIGLREQFF. The CDR3 DNA sequence: TGTGCCTGGATTGGCTTAAGGGAGCAGTTCTTC.

This clonotype has more than one count but fewer than ten. The CDR3 nucleotides are TGTGCCAGCAGTGAAGACAGGGGACTCTATCTTAACTATGGCTACACCTTC. Translated, it gives CASSEDRGLYLNYGYTF. The rearrangement links TRBV9 to TRBJ1-2, with 8 bases that match TRBD1. With V trimmed by 5 bases and J by 1 base, 13 bases remained unmatched. Per the germline V gene, CDR1 is SGDLS and CDR2 is YYNGEE. The CDR3 length is 17 residues.

The sample holds a few counts of this clonotype. This chain connects TRBV6-2 or TRBV6-3 to TRBJ1-1; D uncertain. CDR3 length: 14 amino acids. The germline V gene has CDR1 MNHEY and CDR2 SVGEGT. Trimming stripped 2 bases from V and 1 base from J, with 8 bases between. CDR3 DNA sequence: TGTGCCAGCAGTTACCTCCCTACGAACACTGAAGCTTTCTTT. Translating gives CASSYLPTNTEAFF.

This chain uses TRBV7-9 with TRBJ1-1, with unresolved D. The CDR3 extends over 13 amino acids. V was trimmed by 1 base and J by 7 bases, leaving 10 bases between them. Germline CDR1 is SEHNR and CDR2 is FQNEAQ (reference sequence). CDR3 nucleotide sequence: TGTGCCAGCAGCTTAGACAAGTGGGGTGAAGCTTTCTTT. Translation: CASSLDKWGEAFF.

This chain links TRBV12-3 or TRBV12-4 with TRBJ2-7; D unclear. CDR3 length: 14 residues. With 2 bases removed from V and 2 bases from J, the gap between germline ends came to 10 bases. The CDR3: CASSLTQNTYEQYF. Written as DNA, the CDR3 is TGTGCCAGCAGTTTAACTCAGAACACCTACGAGCAGTACTTC.

This sequence joins TRBV7-2 and TRBJ1-6; TRBD1 matches at 9 bases. The V segment lost 4 bases and the J segment 9 bases; nucleotides outside the gene matches: 10. This CDR3 region has 16 residues. CDR1 is SGHTA and CDR2 is FQGNSA in the germline V gene. CDR3 sequence reads: CASSSQGATISSPLHF. DNA of the CDR3: TGTGCCAGCAGCTCACAGGGGGCGACCATTAGTTCACCCCTCCACTTT.

The chain links TRBV9 to TRBJ2-7; D gene ambiguous. Germline-derived CDR1 and CDR2 are SGDLS and YYNGEE. The V end lost 1 base, the J end lost 2 bases, and 10 bases lay between the germline ends. The CDR3 loop spans 14 amino acids. The DNA for the CDR3 is TGTGCCAGCAGCGTAAGCTATGGAACCTACGAGCAGTACTTC. Translating it yields CASSVSYGTYEQYF.

The chain links TRBV9 to TRBJ2-1; TRBD2 matches at 10 bases. The CDR3 totals 16 residues. V lost 0 bases, J lost 7 bases, and 7 bases stayed unmatched. Germline V CDR1 and CDR2: SGDLS, YYNGEE. CDR3 protein: CASSVEAGGVTNEQFF. For the CDR3, the DNA is TGTGCCAGCAGCGTAGAAGCGGGGGGGGTAACTAATGAGCAGTTCTTC.

V and J are TRBV3-1 and TRBJ2-1, with 11 nucleotides matching TRBD2. The germline V gene has CDR1 LGHDT and CDR2 YNNKEL (reference sequence). The CDR3 totals 16 residues. Trimming removed 2 bases from V and 6 bases from J; junction bases left unmatched: 6. The CDR3 bases are TGTGCCAGCAGCCAATTCCGGCTAGCGGGAGGCAATGAGCAGTTCTTC. The encoded protein is CASSQFRLAGGNEQFF.

The J gene is TRBJ1-1, the V gene TRBV29-1; D perhaps matches TRBD1 (6 bases). Germline CDR1 reads SQVTM; CDR2 reads ANQGSEA. V shed 8 bases and J shed 5 bases, with 24 bases lying between them. This CDR3 has 15 residues. This CDR3 is CSIVDRLWDLTEAFF. The CDR3 DNA is TGCAGCATCGTCGACAGGCTTTGGGATTTGACTGAAGCTTTCTTT.

Details on this clonotype: A read error may explain this, as a much larger clone is one base away. The chain joins TRBV11-2 to TRBJ1-2; 9 nucleotides line up with TRBD1. This CDR3 is built from 15 residues. Germline trimming cut 4 bases from V and 0 bases from J; bases unmatched to any gene: 3. The V gene's germline CDR1 is SGHAT and CDR2 FQNNGV. This chain's CDR3 is CASSSWDRANYGYTF. DNA of the CDR3: TGTGCCAGCAGCTCCTGGGACAGGGCTAACTATGGCTACACCTTC.

A word on this clonotype: The junction and the germline gene differ at one end; a read error may be behind it. The DNA of the CDR3 is TGTGCCAGCAGCCGCGACAGATCCGGAGAACAGCCCCATCATTTT. Translation gives CASSRDRSGEQPHHF. This chain connects TRBV12-3 or TRBV12-4 to TRBJ1-5, with D perhaps TRBD1 (5 bases). The CDR3 totals 15 residues.

This clonotype came up a few times. The rearrangement uses TRBV6-5 and TRBJ1-5, with 10 bases that match TRBD1. J lost 14 bases, V lost 2 bases, and 6 bases had no gene match. The CDR3 has 13 residues. CDR1 and CDR2 from the germline V gene are MNHEY and SVGAGI. The CDR3 nucleotides are TGTGCCAGCAGTTACAGCCGGACAGGGGGAAAGCATTTT. This translates into CASSYSRTGGKHF.